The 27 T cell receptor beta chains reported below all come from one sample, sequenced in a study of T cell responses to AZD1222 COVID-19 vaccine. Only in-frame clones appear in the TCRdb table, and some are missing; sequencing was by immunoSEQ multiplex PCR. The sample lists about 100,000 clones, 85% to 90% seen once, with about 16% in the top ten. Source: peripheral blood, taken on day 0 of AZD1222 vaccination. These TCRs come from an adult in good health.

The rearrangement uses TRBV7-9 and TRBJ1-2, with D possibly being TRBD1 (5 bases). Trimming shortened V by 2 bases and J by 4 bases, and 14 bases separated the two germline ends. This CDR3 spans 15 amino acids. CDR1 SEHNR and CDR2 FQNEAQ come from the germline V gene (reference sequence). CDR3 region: CASSLRSAGAYGYTF. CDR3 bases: TGTGCCAGCAGCTTACGATCGGCCGGGGCCTATGGCTACACCTTC.

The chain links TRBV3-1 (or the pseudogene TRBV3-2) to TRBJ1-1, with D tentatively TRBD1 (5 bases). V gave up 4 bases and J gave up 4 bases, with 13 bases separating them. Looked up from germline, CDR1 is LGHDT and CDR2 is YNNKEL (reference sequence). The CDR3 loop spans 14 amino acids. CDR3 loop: CASSPDSWGTEAFF. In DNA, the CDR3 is TGTGCCAGCAGCCCCGACAGTTGGGGCACTGAAGCTTTCTTT.

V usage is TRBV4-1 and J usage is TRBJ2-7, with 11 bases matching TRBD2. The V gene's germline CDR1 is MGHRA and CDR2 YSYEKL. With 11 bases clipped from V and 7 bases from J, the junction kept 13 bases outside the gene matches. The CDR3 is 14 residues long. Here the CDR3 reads CAGAHTSGSFEQYF. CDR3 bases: TGCGCCGGCGCCCATACTAGCGGGAGCTTTGAGCAGTACTTC.

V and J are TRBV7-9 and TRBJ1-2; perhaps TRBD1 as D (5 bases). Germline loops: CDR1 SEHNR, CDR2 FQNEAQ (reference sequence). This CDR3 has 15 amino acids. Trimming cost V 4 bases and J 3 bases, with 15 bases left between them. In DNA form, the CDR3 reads TGTGCCAGCAGCTCTTTGTCCAGGGAGTACTATGGCTACACCTTC. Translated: CASSSLSREYYGYTF.

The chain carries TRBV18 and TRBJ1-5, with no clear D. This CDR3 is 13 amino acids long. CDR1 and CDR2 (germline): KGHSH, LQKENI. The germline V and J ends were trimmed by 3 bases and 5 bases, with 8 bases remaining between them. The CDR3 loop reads CASSPDLYQPQHF. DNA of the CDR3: TGTGCCAGCTCACCCGATCTCTATCAGCCCCAGCATTTT.

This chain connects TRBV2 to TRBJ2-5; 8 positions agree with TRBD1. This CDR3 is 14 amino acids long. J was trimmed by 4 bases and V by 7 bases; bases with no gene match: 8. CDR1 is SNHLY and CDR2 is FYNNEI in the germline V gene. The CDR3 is CASNPQGARETQYF. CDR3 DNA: TGTGCCAGCAACCCGCAGGGGGCACGAGAGACCCAGTACTTC.

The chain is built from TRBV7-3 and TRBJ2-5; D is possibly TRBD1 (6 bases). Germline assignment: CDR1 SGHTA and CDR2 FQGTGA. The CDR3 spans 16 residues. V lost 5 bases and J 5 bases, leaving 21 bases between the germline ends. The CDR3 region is CASSKGLARGSETQYF. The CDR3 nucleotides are TGTGCCAGCAGCAAAGGGTTAGCGAGGGGGTCCGAGACCCAGTACTTC.

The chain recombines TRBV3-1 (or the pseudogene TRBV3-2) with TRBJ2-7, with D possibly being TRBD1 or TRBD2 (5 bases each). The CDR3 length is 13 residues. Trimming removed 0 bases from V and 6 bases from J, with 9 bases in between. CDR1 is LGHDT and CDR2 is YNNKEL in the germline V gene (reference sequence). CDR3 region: CASSQDLRGEQYF. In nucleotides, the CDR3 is TGTGCCAGCAGCCAAGATTTGAGGGGCGAGCAGTACTTC.

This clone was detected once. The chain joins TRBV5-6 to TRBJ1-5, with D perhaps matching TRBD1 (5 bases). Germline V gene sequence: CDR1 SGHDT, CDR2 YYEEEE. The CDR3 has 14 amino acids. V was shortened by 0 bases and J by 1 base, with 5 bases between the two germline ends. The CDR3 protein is CASSLGGSNQPQHF. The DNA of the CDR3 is TGTGCCAGCAGCTTGGGGGGGAGCAATCAGCCCCAGCATTTT.

The CDR3, as DNA: TGTGCCTGGGGATTCGGCGGAACCTTTGTGAACACTGAAGCTTTCTTT. It specifies CAWGFGGTFVNTEAFF. V is TRBV30 and J is TRBJ1-1; D is unresolved. Germline V gives CDR1 GTSNPN, CDR2 SVGIG (reference sequence). Trimming stripped 5 bases from V and 0 bases from J, with 19 bases between. The CDR3 loop spans 16 amino acids.

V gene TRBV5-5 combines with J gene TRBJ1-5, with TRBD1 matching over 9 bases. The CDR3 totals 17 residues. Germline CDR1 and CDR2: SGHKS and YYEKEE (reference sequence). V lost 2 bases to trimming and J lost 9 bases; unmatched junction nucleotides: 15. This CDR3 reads CASSLTGGKINYGPQHF. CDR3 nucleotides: TGTGCCAGCAGCTTAACAGGGGGCAAAATAAACTACGGGCCCCAGCATTTT.

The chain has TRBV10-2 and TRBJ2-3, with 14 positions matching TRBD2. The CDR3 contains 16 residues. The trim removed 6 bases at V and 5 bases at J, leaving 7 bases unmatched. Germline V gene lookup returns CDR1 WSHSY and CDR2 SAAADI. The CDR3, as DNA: TGCGCCAGCAGGCAGGGACTAGCGGGAGTGATAGATACGCAGTATTTT. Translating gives CASRQGLAGVIDTQYF.

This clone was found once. The CDR3 bases are TGCGCCAGCAGCTTATCGGGAGATGCAGATACGCAGTATTTT. This translates into CASSLSGDADTQYF. The rearrangement links TRBV5-1 to TRBJ2-3; tentatively, D is TRBD2 (6 bases). From germline, CDR1 is SGHRS and CDR2 YFSETQ. The V end was cut by 2 bases, the J end by 4 bases, with 11 bases between. This CDR3 contains 14 residues.

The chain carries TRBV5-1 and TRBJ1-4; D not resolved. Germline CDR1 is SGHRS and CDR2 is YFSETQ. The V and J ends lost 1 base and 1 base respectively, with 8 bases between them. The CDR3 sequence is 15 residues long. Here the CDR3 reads CASSLSWVTNEKLFF. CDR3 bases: TGCGCCAGCAGCTTGTCCTGGGTAACTAATGAAAAACTGTTTTTT.

CDR3 residues: CASSLLRRYEQYF. The CDR3 DNA reads TGTGCCAGCAGTCTGCTTCGCCGCTACGAGCAGTACTTC. The chain recombines TRBV12-3 or TRBV12-4 with TRBJ2-7; D not certain. The CDR3 is 13 residues long. V dropped 5 bases and J dropped 3 bases, with 11 bases sitting between them.

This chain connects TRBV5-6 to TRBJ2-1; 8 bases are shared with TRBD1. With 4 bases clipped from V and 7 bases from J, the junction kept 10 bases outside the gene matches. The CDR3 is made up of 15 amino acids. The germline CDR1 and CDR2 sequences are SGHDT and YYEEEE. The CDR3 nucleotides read TGTGCCAGCAGCCAGAGGCGGACAGGGAGAAATGAGCAGTTCTTC. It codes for CASSQRRTGRNEQFF.

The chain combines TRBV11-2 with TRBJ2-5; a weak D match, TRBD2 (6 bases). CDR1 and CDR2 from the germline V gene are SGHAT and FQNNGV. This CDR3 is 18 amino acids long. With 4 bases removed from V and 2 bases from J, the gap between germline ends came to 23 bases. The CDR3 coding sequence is TGTGCCAGCAGCTCAGTCCGTCGCCCGGCGGGAAGTCAAGAGACCCAGTACTTC. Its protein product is CASSSVRRPAGSQETQYF.

The CDR3 sequence: CASSVSNRVTDTQYF. The DNA for the CDR3 is TGTGCCAGCAGTGTCTCTAACAGGGTCACAGATACGCAGTATTTT. This chain uses TRBV2 with TRBJ2-3; D possibly corresponds to TRBD1 (6 bases). Per germline, CDR1 SNHLY and CDR2 FYNNEI. CDR3 size: 15 residues. Between the trimmed V and J ends, which lost 4 bases and 2 bases, there was a span of 13 bases.

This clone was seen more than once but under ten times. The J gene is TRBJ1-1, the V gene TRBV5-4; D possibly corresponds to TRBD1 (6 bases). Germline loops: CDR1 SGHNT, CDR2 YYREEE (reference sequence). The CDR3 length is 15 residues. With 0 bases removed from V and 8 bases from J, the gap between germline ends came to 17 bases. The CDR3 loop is CASSLGGWGPLEAFF. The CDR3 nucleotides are TGTGCCAGCAGCTTGGGGGGTTGGGGGCCCCTAGAAGCTTTCTTT.

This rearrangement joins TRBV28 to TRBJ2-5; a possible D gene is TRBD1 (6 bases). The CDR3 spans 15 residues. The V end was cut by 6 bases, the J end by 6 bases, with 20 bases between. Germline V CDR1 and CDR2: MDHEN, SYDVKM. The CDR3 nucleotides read TGTGCCAGCAGACTACAGGGAACCTTTACTAAGACCCAGTACTTC. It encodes CASRLQGTFTKTQYF.

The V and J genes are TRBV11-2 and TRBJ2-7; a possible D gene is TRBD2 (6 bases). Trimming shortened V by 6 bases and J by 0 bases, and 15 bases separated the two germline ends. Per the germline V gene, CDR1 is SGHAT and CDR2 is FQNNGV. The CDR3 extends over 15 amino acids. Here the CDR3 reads CASSFGGTGSYEQYF. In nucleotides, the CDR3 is TGTGCCAGCAGTTTTGGGGGGACGGGCTCCTACGAGCAGTACTTC.

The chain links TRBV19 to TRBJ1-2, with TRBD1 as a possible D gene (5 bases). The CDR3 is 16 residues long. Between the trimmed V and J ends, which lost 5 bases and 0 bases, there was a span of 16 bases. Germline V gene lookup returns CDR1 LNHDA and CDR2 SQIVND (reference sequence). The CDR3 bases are TGTGCCAGTAGTCTAATAGGGACGCCCCCTAACTATGGCTACACCTTC. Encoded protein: CASSLIGTPPNYGYTF.

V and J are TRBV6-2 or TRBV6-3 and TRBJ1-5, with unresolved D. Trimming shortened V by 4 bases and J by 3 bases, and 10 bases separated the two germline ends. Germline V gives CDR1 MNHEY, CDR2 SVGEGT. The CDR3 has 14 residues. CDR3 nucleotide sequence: TGTGCCAGCAGTTGGACGGGTATCAATCAGCCCCAGCATTTT. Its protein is CASSWTGINQPQHF.

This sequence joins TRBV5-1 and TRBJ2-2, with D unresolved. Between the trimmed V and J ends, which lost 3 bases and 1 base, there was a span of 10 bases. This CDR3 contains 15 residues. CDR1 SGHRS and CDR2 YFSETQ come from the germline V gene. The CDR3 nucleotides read TGCGCCAGCAGCTCAACTACGCTGAACACCGGGGAGCTGTTTTTT. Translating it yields CASSSTTLNTGELFF.

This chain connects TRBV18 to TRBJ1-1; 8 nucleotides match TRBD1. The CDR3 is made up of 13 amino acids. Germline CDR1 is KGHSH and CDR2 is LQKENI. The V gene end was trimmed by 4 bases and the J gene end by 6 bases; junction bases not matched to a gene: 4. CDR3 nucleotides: TGTGCCAGCTCACTGCCCAGGGGGCCTGAAGCTTTCTTT. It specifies CASSLPRGPEAFF.

The CDR3 DNA is TGTGCCAGCTCACCACCGGGCCTAGCGGGAGGAAGTTACGAGCAGTACTTC. This sequence encodes CASSPPGLAGGSYEQYF. This sequence joins TRBV18 and TRBJ2-7, with TRBD2 matching over 11 bases. The CDR3 sequence is 17 residues long. CDR1 is KGHSH, CDR2 LQKENI, per germline. V trimming: 0 bases; J trimming: 4 bases; junction bases outside the gene matches: 8.

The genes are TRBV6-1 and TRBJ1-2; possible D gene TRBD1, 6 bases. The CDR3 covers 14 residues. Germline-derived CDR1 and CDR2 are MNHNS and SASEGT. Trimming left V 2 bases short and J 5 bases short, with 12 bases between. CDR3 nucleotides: TGTGCCAGCAGTGAAAAGGACAGACCGTATGGCTACACCTTC. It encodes CASSEKDRPYGYTF.